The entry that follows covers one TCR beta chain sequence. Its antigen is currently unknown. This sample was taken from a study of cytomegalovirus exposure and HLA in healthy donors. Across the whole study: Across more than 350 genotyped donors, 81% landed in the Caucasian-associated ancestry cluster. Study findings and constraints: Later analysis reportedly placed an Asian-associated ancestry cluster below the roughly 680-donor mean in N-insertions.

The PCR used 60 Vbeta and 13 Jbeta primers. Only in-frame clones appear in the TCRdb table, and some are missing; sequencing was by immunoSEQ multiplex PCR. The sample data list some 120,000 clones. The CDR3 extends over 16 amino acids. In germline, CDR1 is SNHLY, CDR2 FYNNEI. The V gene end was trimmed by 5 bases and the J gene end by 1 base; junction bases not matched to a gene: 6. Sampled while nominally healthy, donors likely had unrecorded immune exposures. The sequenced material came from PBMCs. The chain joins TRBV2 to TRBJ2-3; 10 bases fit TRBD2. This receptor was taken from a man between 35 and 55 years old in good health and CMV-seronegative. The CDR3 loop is CASSSRTSGRTDTQYF. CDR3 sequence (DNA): TGTGCCAGCAGTTCTCGGACTAGCGGACGCACAGATACGCAGTATTTT.